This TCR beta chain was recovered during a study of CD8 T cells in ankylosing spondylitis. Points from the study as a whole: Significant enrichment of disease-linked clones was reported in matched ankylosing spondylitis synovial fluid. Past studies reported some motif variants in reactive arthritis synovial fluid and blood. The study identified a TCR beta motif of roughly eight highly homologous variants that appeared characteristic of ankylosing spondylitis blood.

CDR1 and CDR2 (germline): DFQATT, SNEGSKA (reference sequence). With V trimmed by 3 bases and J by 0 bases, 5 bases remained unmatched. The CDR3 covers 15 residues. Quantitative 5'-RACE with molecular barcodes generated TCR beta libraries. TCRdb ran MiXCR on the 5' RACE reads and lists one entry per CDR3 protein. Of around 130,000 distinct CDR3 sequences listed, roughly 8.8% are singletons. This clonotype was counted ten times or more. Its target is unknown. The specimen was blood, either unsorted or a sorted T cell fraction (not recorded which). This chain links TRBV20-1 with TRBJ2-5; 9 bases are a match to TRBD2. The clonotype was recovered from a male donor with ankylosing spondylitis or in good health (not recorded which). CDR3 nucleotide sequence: TGCAGTGCTAGCCTAGCGGGGCCGTACCAAGAGACCCAGTACTTC. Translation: CSASLAGPYQETQYF.